This TCR beta chain derives from a study of T-cell reconstitution after alpha-beta-depleted transplantation in children (TCRdb year 2016). With regard to the full study: T-cell immune reconstitution after TCRalphabeta/CD19-depleted allogeneic hematopoietic cell transplantation in children was quantitatively tracked in the study by means of TCR repertoire profiling. What the research found in general, with its limitations: The apparently early alphabetaT-cell count recovery about two months after transplant was reportedly dependent on only several hundred rapidly expanded clones derived from non-depleted graft cells. In some patients, the high TCRbeta diversity seen at day 60 was put down to recipient T cells and intrathymic progenitors that had survived conditioning. Over the following months the frequencies of hyperexpanded clones went down, and after one year T-cell counts and TCRbeta diversity were mostly credited to newly produced T cells.

The treatment or condition tag for this specimen amounts to: allogeneic hematopoietic cell transplantation with graft depleted of TCRalphabeta T cells and CD19 B cells. TCRalphabeta/CD19-depleted allogeneic hematopoietic cell grafts were given to the transplant recipients, all of whom were children. Libraries were made using PCR. Sequencing took place on an Illumina HiSeq 2500. To normalize quantification of the TCRbeta repertoire, the TCR libraries were built with molecular barcoding that relied on unique molecular identifiers. In TCRdb, the public reads were trimmed at Q25 with fastp and aligned with MiXCR, with productive beta chains retained. Rows merge per CDR3 protein into single entries with the most common DNA and genes. This sample holds about 870,000 distinct CDR3 sequences; roughly 15% were observed only once. The ten largest make up approximately 5% of the sample. Details on this clonotype: Its antigen is not yet known. Qualities for individual bases were not recorded, and no much larger clone is one base off.

The CDR1 and CDR2 encoded by the germline V gene are SQVTM and ANQGSEA. At the junction V is shortened by 4 bases and J by 0 bases, with 6 bases in between. The CDR3 contains 13 residues, cysteine and phenylalanine counted. Here the CDR3 DNA is all that survives: 39 bases in frame from base 1. The clonotype originates from a male patient between 10 and 17 years old who had a stem cell transplant for acute lymphoblastic leukemia, so the T cells may come from the graft donor. The sequencing used PBMCs, mostly from graft donor cells, collected 360 days after TCRalphabeta/CD19-depleted stem cell transplant. The sequence is built from TRBV29-1 and TRBJ2-2, with the D gene call left open. The DNA reads as follows: TGCAGCGTTGGTTCTTCGAACACCGGGGAGCTGTTTTTT. This sequence encodes CSVGSSNTGELFF.